The clone carrying this T cell receptor (beta chain) showed up many times. Categorization into cohorts depended on clinical history that participants reported. What the recovered Cohort 3 donors had was two negative PCRs, clearance, or symptom resolution. The entry originates in a study of blood T cell repertoires in COVID-19. How the authors handled the data: Reference gene primer amplification gave nucleated cell count estimates. Sequencing was performed with immunoSEQ multiplex PCR; in TCRdb, only in-frame clones are kept and a portion is missing. V and J calls and clone size follow that table, whereas D and trimming were derived from the DNA. The table has 150,000 to 200,000 clones, roughly nine tenths seen once. V was clipped by 0 bases and J by 6 bases, with 5 bases between them. The CDR3 sequence is 13 residues long. CDR1 is MRHNA, CDR2 SNTAGT, per germline.

The sequence derives from a woman younger than 30 who had recovered from COVID-19. The sequenced material came from PBMCs or T cells enriched from blood (not recorded which). The chain combines TRBV6-4 with TRBJ2-2; TRBD1 might be the D (5 bases). The CDR3: CASSDSGAGELFF. The CDR3 DNA sequence: TGTGCCAGCAGTGACTCAGGGGCCGGGGAGCTGTTTTTT.